The next 21 T cell receptor beta chains were all read from a single sample in a study of PD-1 blockade in classical Hodgkin lymphoma. This sample's time point: cycle 4 day 1 (C4D1), after 6 weeks of nivolumab. Exposure to brentuximab vedotin varied, and each patient had relapsed following autologous stem cell transplantation. Sequenced by immunoSEQ multiplex PCR; TCRdb stores in-frame clones only, minus some. This table has about 21,000 clones, about 84% appearing once. The sample in question was peripheral blood mononuclear cells (PBMCs), obtained before the fourth cycle of nivolumab. These receptors were taken from a human donor with classical Hodgkin lymphoma.

Turning to this clone: No conserved phenylalanine or tryptophan is present at the end of the CDR3, so a read error is the likely explanation. The rearrangement joins TRBV6-6 to TRBJ1-5; D is unclear. V was clipped by 7 bases and J by 6 bases, with 19 bases between them. CDR1 and CDR2 from the germline V gene are MNHNY and SVGAGI (reference sequence). The CDR3 is 15 amino acids. The CDR3 DNA reads TGTGCCAGCACCCTCGACGGGTCTCCGGGTCAGCCCCAGCATTCT. This encodes CASTLDGSPGQPQHS.

The V gene is TRBV11-2, the J gene TRBJ1-3, with 7 positions matching TRBD1. Trimming removed 4 bases from V and 4 bases from J; junction bases left unmatched: 7. The V gene's germline CDR1 is SGHAT and CDR2 FQNNGV. CDR3 length: 15 amino acids. In DNA, the CDR3 is TGTGCCAGCAGCTCACAGACAGGGTGGGGAAACACCATATATTTT. It yields the protein CASSSQTGWGNTIYF.

This sequence joins TRBV19 and TRBJ1-5; 8 nucleotides align to TRBD1. CDR1 and CDR2 from the germline V gene are LNHDA and SQIVND (reference sequence). The CDR3 is made up of 14 amino acids. V lost 4 bases and J lost 6; bases outside the gene matches: 5. The CDR3 DNA is TGTGCCAGTAGTAAGGACAGGGAAGGTCAGCCCCAGCATTTT. Amino acids: CASSKDREGQPQHF.

This CDR3 reads CASSLPGPRGGELFF. CDR3 bases: TGTGCCAGCAGTCTTCCGGGACCCCGCGGCGGGGAGCTGTTTTTT. This sequence joins TRBV28 and TRBJ2-2; D tentatively fits TRBD1 or TRBD2 (5 bases each). The germline V gene encodes CDR1 MDHEN and CDR2 SYDVKM. V gave up 5 bases and J gave up 7 bases, with 17 bases separating them. CDR3 size: 15 residues.

This chain connects TRBV5-8 to TRBJ1-2, with 9 bases matching TRBD1. CDR3 length equals 15 residues. CDR1 and CDR2 from the germline V gene are SGHTS and YDEGEE. V dropped 4 bases and J dropped 4; count of bases not matched to a gene: 8. This CDR3 reads CASSPREQGAYGYTF. The CDR3 DNA is TGTGCCAGCAGCCCGAGAGAACAGGGGGCCTATGGCTACACCTTC.

This clone has only a few counts. The chain is built from TRBV2 and TRBJ2-2; possible D gene TRBD2, 6 bases. This CDR3 contains 16 residues. V lost 3 bases to trimming and J lost 0 bases, with 11 bases between them. The germline CDR1 and CDR2 sequences are SNHLY and FYNNEI. The CDR3 bases are TGTGCCAGCAGTGAGAGAGGCGGGGCGAACACCGGGGAGCTGTTTTTT. It specifies CASSERGGANTGELFF.

V is TRBV25-1 and J is TRBJ2-1; D may be TRBD2 (7 bases). The CDR3 sequence is 13 residues long. Germline V gene lookup returns CDR1 MGHDK and CDR2 SYGVNS. V gave up 6 bases and J gave up 6 bases, with 12 bases separating them. The CDR3 region has the DNA TGTGCCAGCAGCGGGGGGCTCGGCAATGAGCAGTTCTTC. Translating it yields CASSGGLGNEQFF.

This sequence joins TRBV5-4 and TRBJ1-2, with D possibly TRBD1 on 6 matching bases. Trimming left V 4 bases short and J 5 bases short, with 12 bases between. CDR1 and CDR2 (germline): SGHNT, YYREEE (reference sequence). The CDR3 is 13 amino acids. CDR3 in DNA: TGTGCCAGCAGCCTCGGACAGAAGTATGGCTACACCTTC. This sequence encodes CASSLGQKYGYTF.

The rearrangement joins TRBV5-1 to TRBJ2-5; D perhaps matches TRBD1 (6 bases). The DNA end lines up better with TRBJ2-7; the J call may be wrong. The CDR3 extends over 13 amino acids. Looked up from germline, CDR1 is SGHRS and CDR2 is YFSETQ. DNA for the CDR3: TGCGCCAGCAGCTCGGGGACACGGGGCGAGCAGTACTTC. Translation gives CASSSGTRGEQYF.

This sequence joins TRBV12-5 and TRBJ2-3; 9 bases map to TRBD2. V lost 2 bases to trimming and J lost 4 bases; unmatched junction nucleotides: 13. CDR1 is LGHNT and CDR2 is FRNRAP in the germline V gene. This CDR3 region has 18 residues. CDR3 in DNA: TGTGCTAGTGGTTTGTGGCCCCTCGGGGGCGGGAGGGCAGATACGCAGTATTTT. This gives the protein CASGLWPLGGGRADTQYF.

In its sample, this clone was seen once. The rearrangement uses TRBV5-6 and TRBJ2-1; TRBD2 aligns across 8 bases. Germline V lookup: CDR1 SGHDT, CDR2 YYEEEE. The CDR3 runs to 16 residues. Trimming took 4 bases from V and 2 from J; bases not matched to a gene: 8. The DNA of the CDR3 is TGTGCCAGCAGCCCCATAGCGGGACTCACCTACAATGAGCAGTTCTTC. This codes for CASSPIAGLTYNEQFF.

The chain carries TRBV19 and TRBJ1-1, with 7 bases that match TRBD1. Germline trimming cut 8 bases from V and 2 bases from J; bases unmatched to any gene: 11. From germline, CDR1 is LNHDA and CDR2 SQIVND (reference sequence). The CDR3 loop spans 15 amino acids. In DNA, the CDR3 is TGTGCCAGTGCGGACAGGAAGGACGGCAACACTGAAGCTTTCTTT. It translates to CASADRKDGNTEAFF. Full variable domain (missing parts from reference TRBV19 and TRBJ1-1): DGGITQSPKYLFRKEGQNVTLSCEQNLNHDAMYWYRQDPGQGLRLIYYSQIVNDFQKGDIAEGYSVSREKKESFPLTVTSAQKNPTAFYLCASADRKDGNTEAFFGQGTRLTVV.

This rearrangement joins TRBV7-2 to TRBJ2-5; D unresolved. Germline lookup yields CDR1 SGHTA and CDR2 FQGNSA. The CDR3 spans 13 residues. V lost 4 bases and J 5 bases, leaving 11 bases between the germline ends. The CDR3, as DNA: TGTGCCAGCAGCTCCCTAGACATTGAGACCCAGTACTTC. It specifies CASSSLDIETQYF. Based on the CDR3 plus reference TRBV7-2 and TRBJ2-5, the full variable domain is GAGVSQSPSNKVTEKGKDVELRCDPISGHTALYWYRQSLGQGLEFLIYFQGNSAPDKSGLPSDRFSAERTGGSVSTLTIQRTQQEDSAVYLCASSSLDIETQYFGPGTRLLVL.

The V gene is TRBV5-1, the J gene TRBJ2-5, with a tentative D call TRBD2 (6 bases). CDR1 and CDR2 (germline): SGHRS, YFSETQ. The germline V and J ends were trimmed by 5 bases and 4 bases, with 12 bases remaining between them. This CDR3 has 13 residues. The CDR3 region is CASRLGTSETQYF. For the CDR3, the DNA is TGCGCCAGCAGGCTGGGGACTTCAGAGACCCAGTACTTC.

This clone was seen a single time. The chain links TRBV9 to TRBJ2-5; weak D call: TRBD1 (5 bases). This CDR3 has 15 residues. V was cut by 0 bases and J by 5 bases, with 14 bases left in between. CDR1 is SGDLS and CDR2 is YYNGEE in the germline V gene. In DNA, the CDR3 is TGTGCCAGCAGCGTAGGGTTAAGGTCAGGGGAGACCCAGTACTTC. It encodes CASSVGLRSGETQYF.

The rearrangement uses TRBV29-1 and TRBJ1-4; the match to TRBD1 covers 9 bases. Germline CDR1 is SQVTM and CDR2 is ANQGSEA. The CDR3 runs to 14 residues. Germline trimming cut 6 bases from V and 3 bases from J; bases unmatched to any gene: 5. CDR3 loop: CSVGQGLSNEKLFF. The CDR3 nucleotides are TGCAGCGTAGGACAGGGGCTGTCTAATGAAAAACTGTTTTTT. The full variable domain, completed using reference TRBV29-1 and TRBJ1-4, is SAVISQKPSRDICQRGTSLTIQCQVDSQVTMMFWYRQQPGQSLTLIATANQGSEATYESGFVIDKFPISRPNLTFSTLTVSNMSPEDSSIYLCSVGQGLSNEKLFFGSGTQLSVL.

The chain is built from TRBV5-4 and TRBJ1-1; D might be TRBD1 (6 bases). V dropped 1 base and J dropped 1 base, with 14 bases sitting between them. The length of the CDR3 is 16 residues. CDR1 is SGHNT and CDR2 is YYREEE in the germline V gene (reference sequence). CDR3: CASSLWPGTPNTEAFF. The CDR3 bases are TGTGCCAGCAGCTTGTGGCCCGGGACACCGAACACTGAAGCTTTCTTT. Full variable domain (remainder filled in from reference TRBV5-4 and TRBJ1-1): ETGVTQSPTHLIKTRGQQVTLRCSSQSGHNTVSWYQQALGQGPQFIFQYYREEENGRGNFPPRFSGLQFPNYSSELNVNALELDDSALYLCASSLWPGTPNTEAFFGQGTRLTVV.

By share of the sample, this clone is hyperexpanded (1% or more). The chain joins TRBV11-2 to TRBJ2-7; TRBD2 is a possible D gene (6 bases). V lost 5 bases, J lost 1 base, and 9 bases lay in between. Germline V gene lookup returns CDR1 SGHAT and CDR2 FQNNGV. The CDR3 sequence is 13 residues long. The CDR3 protein is CASSVTSSYEQYF. In nucleotides, the CDR3 is TGTGCCAGCAGCGTGACTAGTTCCTACGAGCAGTACTTC.

The chain couples TRBV11-3 to TRBJ2-5; tentative D call: TRBD1 (5 bases). Germline CDR1 reads SGHNT; CDR2 reads YENEEA. V was clipped by 1 base and J by 2 bases, with 11 bases between them. CDR3 length equals 15 residues. For the CDR3, the DNA is TGTGCCAGCAGCTTAGGCCGACAGTCACAAGAGACCCAGTACTTC. It encodes CASSLGRQSQETQYF.

The chain combines TRBV21-1 with TRBJ2-7; TRBD1, as called in the table, went unchecked against the DNA. TRBV21-1 is flagged as a pseudogene. The CDR3 length is 16 residues. This CDR3 reads CASSIRQTQNGHEQYF. For the CDR3, the DNA is TGTGCCAGCAGCATCCGACAGACTCAGAACGGCCACGAGCAGTACTTC.

This chain links TRBV7-6 with TRBJ2-1; D gene ambiguous. The CDR3 is 16 amino acids. Trimming pared 1 base from V and 8 bases from J, leaving 18 bases between. Looked up from germline, CDR1 is SGHVS and CDR2 is FNYEAQ. The CDR3 coding sequence is TGTGCCAGCAGCTTAGGACAATTAGGGCTGTGGGATGAGCAGTTCTTC. It codes for CASSLGQLGLWDEQFF.